Below are 32 T cell receptor beta chains sequenced from a single sample in a study of lymphopenia after photon versus proton radiotherapy. Clones were read by immunoSEQ multiplex PCR, and TCRdb kept only the in-frame ones, dropping some. Among some 25,000 clones listed, 87% were seen once. The specimen was peripheral blood, collected from a patient treated with photon-based radiotherapy. The receptor source for this set is a man in his forties or fifties with gastric cancer.

The V gene is TRBV11-2, the J gene TRBJ2-7; unclear D gene. The germline CDR1 and CDR2 sequences are SGHAT and FQNNGV. V dropped 2 bases and J dropped 0 bases, with 20 bases sitting between them. This CDR3 spans 18 amino acids. This CDR3 reads CASSLSVDPCFPSYEQYV. CDR3 DNA: TGTGCCAGCAGCTTATCGGTGGACCCCTGCTTCCCCTCCTACGAGCAGTACGTC.

This clone was observed a single time. The DNA for the CDR3 is TGTGCCAGCAGCGCCTCCCCCCCGGGACTAGCGGGGGTGTACACCGGGGAGCTGTTTTTT. This translates into CASSASPPGLAGVYTGELFF. The chain recombines TRBV7-3 with TRBJ2-2; 14 bases map to TRBD2. Germline values: CDR1 SGHTA, CDR2 FQGTGA. CDR3 length equals 20 residues. J lost 3 bases, V lost 5 bases, and 14 bases had no gene match.

This rearrangement joins TRBV10-1 to TRBJ2-1, with a possible D match to TRBD2 (6 bases). The germline V and J ends were trimmed by 5 bases and 8 bases, with 16 bases remaining between them. The CDR3 sequence is 14 residues long. Looked up from germline, CDR1 is WNHNN and CDR2 is SYGVQD (reference sequence). The CDR3 nucleotides read TGCGCCAGCAGTCTGGGACTCGGGTTCGATGAGCAGTTCTTC. Amino acid sequence: CASSLGLGFDEQFF.

This rearrangement joins TRBV30 to TRBJ2-3; 11 bases agree with TRBD2. V shed 5 bases and J 2 bases; nucleotides not matched to a gene: 9. In germline, CDR1 is GTSNPN, CDR2 SVGIG (reference sequence). This CDR3 region has 16 residues. The CDR3 loop reads CAWDGTSGTFTDTQYF. The CDR3 DNA reads TGTGCCTGGGATGGGACTAGCGGAACATTCACAGATACGCAGTATTTT.

The chain carries TRBV2 and TRBJ2-7; TRBD2 is a possible D gene (6 bases). This CDR3 comprises 15 residues. Germline-derived CDR1 and CDR2 are SNHLY and FYNNEI. Trimming stripped 8 bases from V and 0 bases from J, with 17 bases between. The CDR3 spells CASGGPVGHSYEQYV. The CDR3, as DNA: TGTGCCAGCGGAGGGCCGGTTGGACACTCCTACGAGCAGTACGTC.

The V gene is TRBV7-8, the J gene TRBJ1-5, with TRBD1 matching 7 bases. The V segment lost 5 bases and the J segment 1 base; nucleotides outside the gene matches: 5. This CDR3 region has 15 residues. Germline CDR1 and CDR2: SGHVS and FQNEAQ. The CDR3 sequence is CASSDTGASNQPQHF. The CDR3 DNA is TGTGCCAGCAGCGACACAGGGGCGAGCAATCAGCCCCAGCATTTT.

The gene calls are TRBV7-3 and TRBJ2-3, with 8 bases fitting TRBD1. After removal of 5 bases from V and 6 bases from J, the junction contained 4 bases not matched to a gene. This CDR3 is built from 13 residues. Germline values: CDR1 SGHTA, CDR2 FQGTGA. CDR3 residues: CASSTDRADTQYF. The CDR3 DNA reads TGTGCCAGCAGCACGGACAGGGCCGATACGCAGTATTTT. Full variable domain (rest looked up from reference TRBV7-3 and TRBJ2-3): GAGVSQTPSNKVTEKGKYVELRCDPISGHTALYWYRQSLGQGPEFLIYFQGTGAADDSGLPNDRFFAVRPEGSVSTLKIQRTERGDSAVYLCASSTDRADTQYFGPGTRLTVL.

This sequence joins TRBV1 and TRBJ1-2. TRBV1 is recorded as a pseudogene. The CDR3 contains 15 residues. For the CDR3, the DNA is TGCACCAGCAGCCAAGATACCAGGCGGGCTAATGGCTACACCTTC. It encodes CTSSQDTRRANGYTF.

This rearrangement joins TRBV25-1 to TRBJ2-5; 11 bases map to TRBD2. The germline V gene encodes CDR1 MGHDK and CDR2 SYGVNS. The CDR3 is 17 residues long. V shed 1 base, J shed 5 bases, and the junction held 9 bases outside the gene matches. CDR3 DNA: TGTGCCAGCAGTGAATCGTCTAGCGGGGGGCCGTGGGAGACCCAGTACTTC. Translating it yields CASSESSSGGPWETQYF.

This chain joins TRBV5-1 and TRBJ2-7; D call uncertain. The CDR3 covers 14 residues. Per germline, CDR1 SGHRS and CDR2 YFSETQ. V dropped 4 bases and J dropped 2 bases, with 13 bases sitting between them. CDR3 loop: CASSNREITYEQYF. In DNA, the CDR3 is TGCGCCAGCAGCAACAGAGAAATTACCTACGAGCAGTACTTC.

V usage is TRBV9 and J usage is TRBJ2-3, with a possible D match to TRBD1 (5 bases). Between the trimmed V and J ends, which lost 3 bases and 2 bases, there was a span of 16 bases. CDR1 is SGDLS, CDR2 YYNGEE, per germline. The CDR3 runs 16 residues. The CDR3 loop reads CASSADSSWNTDTQYF. For the CDR3, the DNA is TGTGCCAGCAGCGCCGACAGCTCTTGGAACACAGATACGCAGTATTTT.

J is TRBJ2-7 and V is TRBV9; tentative D call: TRBD2 (5 bases). The germline V and J ends were trimmed by 4 bases and 2 bases, with 19 bases remaining between them. CDR3 size: 16 residues. The germline V gene has CDR1 SGDLS and CDR2 YYNGEE. The CDR3 sequence is CASSPKASPPAYEQYF. In DNA, the CDR3 is TGTGCCAGCAGCCCCAAAGCTAGCCCACCTGCCTACGAGCAGTACTTC.

This clone has just a few counts. J is TRBJ2-7 and V is TRBV23-1; D is unresolved. TRBV23-1 is flagged as an ORF with uncertain function. The CDR3 is 13 residues long. Trimming cost V 5 bases and J 6 bases, with 14 bases left between them. The CDR3 is CASSTTEPGEQYV. The CDR3 DNA reads as TGCGCCAGCAGTACAACTGAGCCCGGCGAGCAGTACGTC.

In this sample, this clone turned up once. The rearrangement links TRBV20-1 to TRBJ1-1; unclear D gene. The V end lost 1 base, the J end lost 3 bases, and 3 bases lay between the germline ends. Per germline, CDR1 DFQATT and CDR2 SNEGSKA (reference sequence). The CDR3 runs to 11 residues. The CDR3 loop reads CSARGDTEAFF. CDR3 DNA: TGCAGTGCTAGAGGGGACACTGAAGCTTTCTTT.

The chain links TRBV19 to TRBJ2-2, with TRBD2 matching over 9 bases. V was pared by 7 bases and J by 0 bases, with 9 bases of the junction left unmatched. The CDR3 loop spans 17 amino acids. Germline values: CDR1 LNHDA, CDR2 SQIVND (reference sequence). The CDR3, as DNA: TGTGCCAGTATCGTGCGGGGGGGCCTATCGAACACCGGGGAGCTGTTTTTT. Protein product: CASIVRGGLSNTGELFF. The whole variable domain, filled in from reference TRBV19 and TRBJ2-2, reads DGGITQSPKYLFRKEGQNVTLSCEQNLNHDAMYWYRQDPGQGLRLIYYSQIVNDFQKGDIAEGYSVSREKKESFPLTVTSAQKNPTAFYLCASIVRGGLSNTGELFFGEGSRLTVL.

This chain links TRBV12-5 with TRBJ2-3, with TRBD1 matching 8 bases. Germline V gene sequence: CDR1 LGHNT, CDR2 FRNRAP. The CDR3 covers 17 residues. Trimming at V came to 2 bases and at J to 6 bases, leaving 13 bases not matched to a gene. CDR3 amino acids: CASGLTTGTGLGDTQYF. For the CDR3, the DNA is TGTGCTAGTGGTTTGACCACCGGGACAGGACTTGGGGATACGCAGTATTTT.

This chain joins TRBV11-1 and TRBJ2-1; no firm D call. V lost 2 bases, J lost 7 bases, and 6 bases lay in between. CDR3 length equals 12 residues. CDR1 is SGHAT and CDR2 is FQDESV in the germline V gene (reference sequence). This CDR3 reads CASSLRANEQFF. The CDR3 bases are TGTGCCAGCAGCTTAAGAGCGAATGAGCAGTTCTTC. Supplemented by reference TRBV11-1 and TRBJ2-1, the full variable domain reads EAEVAQSPRYKITEKSQAVAFWCDPISGHATLYWYRQILGQGPELLVQFQDESVVDDSQLPKDRFSAERLKGVDSTLKIQPAELGDSAMYLCASSLRANEQFFGPGTRLTVL.

This chain links TRBV7-6 with TRBJ1-1; no clear D gene. V lost 2 bases and J 0 bases, leaving 13 bases between the germline ends. Germline loops: CDR1 SGHVS, CDR2 FNYEAQ. This CDR3 has 16 amino acids. The CDR3 DNA follows: TGTGCCAGCAGCTTAACTACAGAAATTTTGAACACTGAAGCTTTCTTT. It is translated as CASSLTTEILNTEAFF.

This clone appeared a single time. The rearrangement uses TRBV5-1 and TRBJ2-7; D not resolved. Germline loops: CDR1 SGHRS, CDR2 YFSETQ. Trimming shortened V by 0 bases and J by 2 bases, and 6 bases separated the two germline ends. This CDR3 spans 13 amino acids. CDR3 bases: TGCGCCAGCAGCTTGGGATGGGCCTACGAGCAGTACTTC. It codes for CASSLGWAYEQYF.

The chain joins TRBV7-9 to TRBJ2-1; perhaps TRBD2 as D (6 bases). Trimming stripped 3 bases from V and 10 bases from J, with 13 bases between. This CDR3 is built from 13 residues. CDR1 and CDR2 from the germline V gene are SEHNR and FQNEAQ (reference sequence). The CDR3 sequence is CASSLDRLGEQFF. CDR3 nucleotides: TGTGCCAGCAGCTTGGACCGACTAGGGGAGCAGTTCTTC.

The chain has TRBV5-8 and TRBJ1-6; tentative D call: TRBD1 (6 bases). The V end lost 0 bases, the J end lost 7 bases, and 14 bases lay between the germline ends. CDR1 and CDR2 from the germline V gene are SGHTS and YDEGEE. The CDR3 has 16 residues. The CDR3 region is CASSLAIRTENSPLHF. CDR3 bases: TGTGCCAGCAGCTTGGCCATTAGGACAGAGAATTCACCCCTCCACTTT.

The chain combines TRBV29-1 with TRBJ2-7; D is uncertain. The V gene lost 6 bases and the J gene lost 8 bases, with 11 bases spanning the gap. The length of the CDR3 is 10 residues. The V gene's germline CDR1 is SQVTM and CDR2 ANQGSEA. The chain's CDR3 is CSVAPRKQYF. DNA of the CDR3: TGCAGCGTAGCCCCCCGGAAGCAGTACTTC.

The CDR3 region is CASSPHPGRGDQPQHF. CDR3 nucleotide sequence: TGTGCCAGTAGTCCCCACCCTGGCAGGGGGGATCAGCCCCAGCATTTT. This sequence joins TRBV19 and TRBJ1-5; 7 bases are shared with TRBD1. Germline CDR1 reads LNHDA; CDR2 reads SQIVND (reference sequence). CDR3 length equals 16 residues. Unmatched junction bases numbered 12, after V lost 5 bases and J lost 5 bases.

CDR3 residues: CASSQVQQQNQPQHF. CDR3 sequence (DNA): TGCGCCAGCAGCCAAGTTCAACAGCAAAATCAGCCCCAGCATTTT. V and J are TRBV4-1 and TRBJ1-5, with no clear D. V dropped 1 base and J dropped 4 bases, with 11 bases sitting between them. The length of the CDR3 is 15 residues. CDR1 and CDR2 from the germline V gene are MGHRA and YSYEKL.

The chain recombines TRBV29-1 with TRBJ2-5; 15 bases agree with TRBD2. The CDR3 runs to 13 residues. CDR1 is SQVTM and CDR2 is ANQGSEA in the germline V gene. J was trimmed by 5 bases and V by 7 bases; bases with no gene match: 2. The CDR3 nucleotides are TGCAGCGAGGGGACTAGCGGGGGGGAGACCCAGTACTTC. It yields the protein CSEGTSGGETQYF.

V and J are TRBV6-5 and TRBJ1-1; D is possibly TRBD1 (5 bases). Trimming stripped 0 bases from V and 6 bases from J, with 8 bases between. The CDR3 contains 13 residues. Germline CDR1 is MNHEY and CDR2 is SVGAGI. In DNA, the CDR3 is TGTGCCAGCAGTTACTCGGCAGGGCCTGAAGCTTTCTTT. Translated: CASSYSAGPEAFF.

The chain is built from TRBV6-6 and TRBJ2-6; the D is unclear. V lost 4 bases to trimming and J lost 4 bases, with 14 bases between them. Germline V gives CDR1 MNHNY, CDR2 SVGAGI (reference sequence). The CDR3 spans 16 residues. CDR3 amino acids: CASSLTLTAGANVLTF. CDR3 in DNA: TGTGCCAGCAGTTTGACCCTAACGGCCGGGGCCAACGTCCTGACTTTC.

The chain couples TRBV9 to TRBJ1-2; a possible D gene is TRBD1 (5 bases). CDR1 is SGDLS, CDR2 YYNGEE, per germline. Between the trimmed V and J ends, which lost 0 bases and 6 bases, there was a span of 24 bases. This CDR3 has 18 amino acids. The CDR3, as DNA: TGTGCCAGCAGCGTAGATAGAGGGATCGGGGCGGAGGTTCATGGCTACACCTTC. Translation gives CASSVDRGIGAEVHGYTF.

The chain recombines TRBV11-2 with TRBJ2-3; D is unclear. V was pared by 5 bases and J by 4 bases, with 19 bases between. The CDR3 spans 16 residues. CDR1 SGHAT and CDR2 FQNNGV come from the germline V gene. Here the CDR3 reads CASSVGMALVADTQYF. In DNA form, the CDR3 reads TGTGCCAGCAGCGTGGGTATGGCCTTGGTCGCAGATACGCAGTATTTT.

The rearrangement uses TRBV5-1 and TRBJ2-2, with TRBD1 identical over 11 bases. This CDR3 is 16 amino acids long. Germline V gene data show CDR1 as SGHRS and CDR2 as YFSETQ. Germline trimming cut 4 bases from V and 1 base from J; bases unmatched to any gene: 3. The CDR3 here is CASSTDRGLNTGELFF. DNA of the CDR3: TGCGCCAGCAGCACGGACAGGGGGCTGAACACCGGGGAGCTGTTTTTT.

The J gene is TRBJ1-6, the V gene TRBV6-1; D gene unclear. The V gene's germline CDR1 is MNHNS and CDR2 SASEGT. The germline V and J ends were trimmed by 7 bases and 6 bases, with 13 bases remaining between them. This CDR3 has 14 amino acids. CDR3 region: CASILFGVNSPLHF. For the CDR3, the DNA is TGTGCCAGCATCCTTTTCGGCGTTAATTCACCCCTCCACTTT.

The V gene is TRBV5-1, the J gene TRBJ2-3, with TRBD2 matching 7 bases. The CDR3 covers 16 residues. The germline V gene has CDR1 SGHRS and CDR2 YFSETQ. V dropped 2 bases and J dropped 2; count of bases not matched to a gene: 8. The DNA for the CDR3 is TGCGCCAGCAGCTTTAAACCTAGCGGTGACACAGATACGCAGTATTTT. Amino acid sequence: CASSFKPSGDTDTQYF.